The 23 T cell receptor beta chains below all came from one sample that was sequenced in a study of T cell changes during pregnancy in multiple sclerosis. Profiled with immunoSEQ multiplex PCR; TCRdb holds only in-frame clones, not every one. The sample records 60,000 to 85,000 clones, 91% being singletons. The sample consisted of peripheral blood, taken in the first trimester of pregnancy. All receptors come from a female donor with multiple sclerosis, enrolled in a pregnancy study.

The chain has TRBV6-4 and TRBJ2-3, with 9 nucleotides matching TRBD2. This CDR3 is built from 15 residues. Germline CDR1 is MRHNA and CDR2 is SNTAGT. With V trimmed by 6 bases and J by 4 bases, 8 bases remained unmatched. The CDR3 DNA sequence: TGTGCCAGCAGAAAGAGAGCGGGGGGATCAGATACGCAGTATTTT. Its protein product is CASRKRAGGSDTQYF.

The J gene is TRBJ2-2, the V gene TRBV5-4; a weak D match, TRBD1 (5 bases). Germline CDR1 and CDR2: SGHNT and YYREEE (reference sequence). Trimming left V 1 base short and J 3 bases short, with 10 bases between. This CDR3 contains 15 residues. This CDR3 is CASSLHTGDTGELFF. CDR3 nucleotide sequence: TGTGCCAGCAGCTTGCATACAGGAGACACCGGGGAGCTGTTTTTT.

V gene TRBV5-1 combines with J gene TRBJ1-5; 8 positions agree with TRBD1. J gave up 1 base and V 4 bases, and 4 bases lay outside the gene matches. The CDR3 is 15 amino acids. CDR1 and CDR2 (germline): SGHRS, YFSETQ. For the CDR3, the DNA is TGCGCCAGCAGCGTCGGGACAGGCAGCAATCAGCCCCAGCATTTT. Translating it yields CASSVGTGSNQPQHF.

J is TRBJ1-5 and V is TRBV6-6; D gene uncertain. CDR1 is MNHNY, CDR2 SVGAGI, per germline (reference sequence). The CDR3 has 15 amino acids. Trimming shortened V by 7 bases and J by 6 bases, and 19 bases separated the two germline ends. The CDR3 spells CASNLDGESFQPQHF. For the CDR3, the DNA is TGTGCCAGCAATTTAGACGGGGAGAGTTTTCAGCCCCAGCATTTT.

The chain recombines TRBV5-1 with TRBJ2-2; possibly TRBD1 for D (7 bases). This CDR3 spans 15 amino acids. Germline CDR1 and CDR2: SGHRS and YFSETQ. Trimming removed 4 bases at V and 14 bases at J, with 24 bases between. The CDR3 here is CASSPRGDLGGELFF. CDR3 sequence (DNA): TGCGCCAGCAGCCCCAGGGGGGACCTGGGAGGAGAACTGTTTTTT.

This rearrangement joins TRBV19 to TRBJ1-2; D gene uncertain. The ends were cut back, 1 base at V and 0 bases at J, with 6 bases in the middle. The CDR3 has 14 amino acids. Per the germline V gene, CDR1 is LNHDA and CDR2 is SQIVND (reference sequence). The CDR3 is CASSIASSNYGYTF. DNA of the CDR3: TGTGCCAGTAGTATAGCGAGCTCTAACTATGGCTACACCTTC.

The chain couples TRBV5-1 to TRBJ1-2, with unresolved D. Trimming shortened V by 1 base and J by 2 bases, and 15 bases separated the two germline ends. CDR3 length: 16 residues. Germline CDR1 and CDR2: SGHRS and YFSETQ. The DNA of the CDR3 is TGCGCCAGCAGCTTGACGCAGGCGAGCATAAACTATGGCTACACCTTC. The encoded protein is CASSLTQASINYGYTF.

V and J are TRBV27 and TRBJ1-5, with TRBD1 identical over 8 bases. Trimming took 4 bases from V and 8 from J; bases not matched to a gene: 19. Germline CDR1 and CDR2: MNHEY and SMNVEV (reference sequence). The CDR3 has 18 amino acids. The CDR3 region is CASSSIPPTRQGNKPQHF. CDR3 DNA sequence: TGTGCCAGCAGTTCCATTCCCCCCACCCGACAGGGGAATAAGCCCCAGCATTTT.

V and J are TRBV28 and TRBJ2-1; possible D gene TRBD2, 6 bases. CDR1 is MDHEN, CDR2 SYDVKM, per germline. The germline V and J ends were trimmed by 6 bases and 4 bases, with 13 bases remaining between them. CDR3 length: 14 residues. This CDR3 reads CASSPSGRYNEQFF. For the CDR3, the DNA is TGTGCCAGCAGCCCCAGCGGGCGGTACAATGAGCAGTTCTTC.

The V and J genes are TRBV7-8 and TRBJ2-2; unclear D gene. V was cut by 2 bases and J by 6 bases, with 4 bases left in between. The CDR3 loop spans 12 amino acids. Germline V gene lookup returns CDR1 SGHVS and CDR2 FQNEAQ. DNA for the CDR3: TGTGCCAGCAGCTTATCGGCCGGGGAGCTGTTTTTT. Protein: CASSLSAGELFF. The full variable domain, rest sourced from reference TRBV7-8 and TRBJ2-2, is GAGVSQSPRYKVAKRGQDVALRCDPISGHVSLFWYQQALGQGPEFLTYFQNEAQLDKSGLPSDRFFAERPEGSVSTLKIQRTQQEDSAVYLCASSLSAGELFFGEGSRLTVL.

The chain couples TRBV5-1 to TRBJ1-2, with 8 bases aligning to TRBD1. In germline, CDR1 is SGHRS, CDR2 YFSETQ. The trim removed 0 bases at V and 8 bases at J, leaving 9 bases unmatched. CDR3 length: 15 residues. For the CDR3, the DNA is TGCGCCAGCAGCTTGGACGGACAGGGAAGTCAAGGCTACACCTTC. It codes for CASSLDGQGSQGYTF.

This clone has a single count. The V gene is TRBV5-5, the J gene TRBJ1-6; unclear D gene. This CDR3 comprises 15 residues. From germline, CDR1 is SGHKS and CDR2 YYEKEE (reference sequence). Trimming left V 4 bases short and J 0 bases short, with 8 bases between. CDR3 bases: TGTGCCAGCAGCGCCAGAAGCTCCTATAATTCACCCCTCCACTTT. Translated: CASSARSSYNSPLHF. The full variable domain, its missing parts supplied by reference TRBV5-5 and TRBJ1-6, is DAGVTQSPTHLIKTRGQQVTLRCSPISGHKSVSWYQQVLGQGPQFIFQYYEKEERGRGNFPDRFSARQFPNYSSELNVNALLLGDSALYLCASSARSSYNSPLHFGNGTRLTVT.

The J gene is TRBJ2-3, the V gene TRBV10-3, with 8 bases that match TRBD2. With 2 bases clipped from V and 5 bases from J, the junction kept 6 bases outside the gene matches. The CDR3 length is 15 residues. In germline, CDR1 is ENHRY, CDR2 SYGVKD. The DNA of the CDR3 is TGTGCCATCAGTGAGCCAGCGGGAGAAGGAGATACGCAGTATTTT. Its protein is CAISEPAGEGDTQYF.

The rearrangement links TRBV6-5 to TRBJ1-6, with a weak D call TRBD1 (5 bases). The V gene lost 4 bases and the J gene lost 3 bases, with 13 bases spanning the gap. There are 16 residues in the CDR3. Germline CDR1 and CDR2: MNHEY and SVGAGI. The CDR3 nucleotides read TGTGCCAGCAGTTCCTCGACAGTTAGCTATAATTCACCCCTCCACTTT. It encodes CASSSSTVSYNSPLHF.

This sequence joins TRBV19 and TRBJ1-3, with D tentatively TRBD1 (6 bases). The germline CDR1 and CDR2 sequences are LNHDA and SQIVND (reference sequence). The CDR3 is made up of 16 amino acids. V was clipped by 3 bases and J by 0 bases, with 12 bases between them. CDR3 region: CASSISTGLSGNTIYF. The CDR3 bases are TGTGCCAGTAGTATTTCTACAGGGCTCTCTGGAAACACCATATATTTT.

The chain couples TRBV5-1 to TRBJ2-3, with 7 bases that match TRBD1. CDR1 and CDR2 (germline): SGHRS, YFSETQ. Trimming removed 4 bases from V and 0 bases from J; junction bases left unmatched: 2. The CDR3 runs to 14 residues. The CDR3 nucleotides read TGCGCCAGCAGCCAGGGACAGAGCACAGATACGCAGTATTTT. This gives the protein CASSQGQSTDTQYF.

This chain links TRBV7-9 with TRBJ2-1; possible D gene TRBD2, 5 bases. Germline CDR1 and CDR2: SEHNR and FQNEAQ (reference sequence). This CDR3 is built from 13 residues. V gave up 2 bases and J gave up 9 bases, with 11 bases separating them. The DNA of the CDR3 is TGTGCCAGCAGCTTACCCGGACTTTTTGAGCAGTTCTTC. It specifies CASSLPGLFEQFF.

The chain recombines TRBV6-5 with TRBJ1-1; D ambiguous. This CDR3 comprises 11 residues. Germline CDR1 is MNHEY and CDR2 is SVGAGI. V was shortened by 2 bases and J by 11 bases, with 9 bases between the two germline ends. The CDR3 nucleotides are TGTGCCAGCAGTTACCGTGGCCTTGCTTTCTTT. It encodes CASSYRGLAFF.

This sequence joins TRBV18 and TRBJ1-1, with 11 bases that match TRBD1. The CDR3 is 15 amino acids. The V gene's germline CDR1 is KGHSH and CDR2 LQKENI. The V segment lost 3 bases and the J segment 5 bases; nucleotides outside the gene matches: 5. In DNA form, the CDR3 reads TGTGCCAGCTCACCCGGGACAGGGGGGACGACTGAAGCTTTCTTT. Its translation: CASSPGTGGTTEAFF. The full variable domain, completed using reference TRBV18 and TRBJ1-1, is NAGVMQNPRHLVRRRGQEARLRCSPMKGHSHVYWYRQLPEEGLKFMVYLQKENIIDESGMPKERFSAEFPKEGPSILRIQQVVRGDSAAYFCASSPGTGGTTEAFFGQGTRLTVV.

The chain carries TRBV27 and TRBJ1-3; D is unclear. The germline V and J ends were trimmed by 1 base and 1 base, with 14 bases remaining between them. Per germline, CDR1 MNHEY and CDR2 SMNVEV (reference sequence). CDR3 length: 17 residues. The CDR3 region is CASSLYAGGLSGNTIYF. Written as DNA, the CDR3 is TGTGCCAGCAGTTTATACGCGGGCGGACTATCTGGAAACACCATATATTTT.

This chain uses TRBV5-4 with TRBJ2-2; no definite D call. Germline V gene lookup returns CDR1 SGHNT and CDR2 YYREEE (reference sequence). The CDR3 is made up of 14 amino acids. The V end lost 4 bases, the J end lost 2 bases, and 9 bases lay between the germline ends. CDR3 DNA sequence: TGTGCCAGCAGCCTACCTAGTAACACCGGGGAGCTGTTTTTT. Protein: CASSLPSNTGELFF.

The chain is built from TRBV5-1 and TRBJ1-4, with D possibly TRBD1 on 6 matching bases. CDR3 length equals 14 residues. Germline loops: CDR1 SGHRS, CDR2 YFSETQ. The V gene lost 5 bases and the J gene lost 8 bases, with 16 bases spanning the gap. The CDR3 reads CASSTSGGGEKLFF. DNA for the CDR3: TGCGCCAGCAGTACCTCGGGGGGCGGCGAAAAACTGTTTTTT.

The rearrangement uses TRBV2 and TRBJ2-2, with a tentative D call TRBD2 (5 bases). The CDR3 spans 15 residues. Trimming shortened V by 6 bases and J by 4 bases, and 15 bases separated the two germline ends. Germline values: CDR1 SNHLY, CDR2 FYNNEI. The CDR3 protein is CASRRDPSRTGELFF. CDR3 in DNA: TGTGCCAGCAGACGGGATCCTAGTCGCACCGGGGAGCTGTTTTTT.